These 5 T cell receptor beta chains came from one sample sequenced in a study of a mutant IDH1 vaccine in newly diagnosed glioma. No antigen has been assigned to these receptors. Noted time point: week 23, last vaccination. Doses comprised 300 ug of mutant IDH1 20-mer peptide each, plus topical imiquimod. The assay was immunoSEQ multiplex PCR, and TCRdb's table has in-frame clones only and misses some. The data contain approximately 67,000 clones, under 90% of them seen just once; the ten biggest clones take up 13%. Here the sequenced sample was PBMCs, taken from a glioma patient whose treatment included an IDH1 peptide vaccine. The receptor set was obtained from a man between 18 and 35 years old with glioma.

The sample holds one count of this clone. The chain uses TRBV5-8 and TRBJ1-5; D is uncertain. Germline V gene sequence: CDR1 SGHTS, CDR2 YDEGEE. V lost 4 bases to trimming and J lost 5 bases, with 13 bases between them. The CDR3 runs 14 residues. Here the CDR3 DNA reads TGTGCCAGCAGCCAGCCCCGCGGGGATCAGCCCCAGCATTTT. Protein: CASSQPRGDQPQHF. The full variable domain, with the rest looked up from reference TRBV5-8 and TRBJ1-5, is EAGVTQSPTHLIKTRGQQATLRCSPISGHTSVYWYQQALGLGLQFLLWYDEGEERNRGNFPPRFSGRQFPNYSSELNVNALELEDSALYLCASSQPRGDQPQHFGDGTRLSIL.

The rearrangement joins TRBV2 to TRBJ2-2, with a possible D match to TRBD2 (6 bases). Trimming left V 0 bases short and J 5 bases short, with 16 bases between. Germline assignment: CDR1 SNHLY and CDR2 FYNNEI. The CDR3 is made up of 17 amino acids. The DNA for the CDR3 is TGTGCCAGCAGTGAAGCCCCCGGTGGAGGGGTTACCGGGGAGCTGTTTTTT. Translated, it gives CASSEAPGGGVTGELFF.

V usage is TRBV29-1 and J usage is TRBJ2-3, with 9 bases fitting TRBD2. CDR3 size: 14 residues. The V and J ends lost 4 bases and 3 bases, in that order; junction bases with no gene match: 5. The germline V gene has CDR1 SQVTM and CDR2 ANQGSEA. The CDR3 region has the DNA TGCAGCGTTGGGAGTAGCGGGAGTACAGATACGCAGTATTTT. Residues: CSVGSSGSTDTQYF.

The chain recombines TRBV20-1 with TRBJ1-6; D call uncertain. This CDR3 contains 11 residues. The germline CDR1 and CDR2 sequences are DFQATT and SNEGSKA (reference sequence). Trimming took 1 base from V and 13 from J, leaving 8 bases between them. The CDR3 bases are TGCAGTGCTAGAGGTGGTAGTCCCCTCCACTTT. Protein: CSARGGSPLHF.

This sequence joins TRBV19 and TRBJ2-5; no reliable D call. The germline CDR1 and CDR2 sequences are LNHDA and SQIVND (reference sequence). The CDR3 has 11 amino acids. The V end lost 3 bases, the J end lost 5 bases, and 4 bases lay between the germline ends. The CDR3 reads CASSMRETQYF. In DNA, the CDR3 is TGTGCCAGTAGTATGCGGGAGACCCAGTACTTC.